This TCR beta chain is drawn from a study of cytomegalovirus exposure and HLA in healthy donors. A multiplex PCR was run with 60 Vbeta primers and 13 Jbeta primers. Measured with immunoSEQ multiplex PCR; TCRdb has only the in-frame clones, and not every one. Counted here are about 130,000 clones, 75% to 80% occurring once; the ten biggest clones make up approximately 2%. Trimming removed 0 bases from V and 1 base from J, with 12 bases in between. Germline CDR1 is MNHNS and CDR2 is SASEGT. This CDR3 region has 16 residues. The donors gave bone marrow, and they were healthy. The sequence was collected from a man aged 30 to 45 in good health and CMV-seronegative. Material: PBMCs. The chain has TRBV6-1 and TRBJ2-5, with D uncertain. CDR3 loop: CASSEAFGYSQETQYF. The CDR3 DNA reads TGTGCCAGCAGTGAAGCGTTTGGTTACAGCCAAGAGACCCAGTACTTC.